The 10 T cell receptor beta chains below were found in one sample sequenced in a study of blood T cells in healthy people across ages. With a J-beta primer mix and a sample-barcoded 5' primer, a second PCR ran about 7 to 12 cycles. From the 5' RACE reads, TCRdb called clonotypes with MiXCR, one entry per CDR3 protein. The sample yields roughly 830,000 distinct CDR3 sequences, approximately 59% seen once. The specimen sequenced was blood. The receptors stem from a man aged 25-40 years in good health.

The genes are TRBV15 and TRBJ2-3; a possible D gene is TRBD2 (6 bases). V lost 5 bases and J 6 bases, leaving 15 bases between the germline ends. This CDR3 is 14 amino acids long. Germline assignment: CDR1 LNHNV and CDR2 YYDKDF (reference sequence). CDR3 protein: CATSPGVTTDTQYF. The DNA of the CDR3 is TGTGCCACCAGCCCGGGGGTTACCACGGATACGCAGTATTTT.

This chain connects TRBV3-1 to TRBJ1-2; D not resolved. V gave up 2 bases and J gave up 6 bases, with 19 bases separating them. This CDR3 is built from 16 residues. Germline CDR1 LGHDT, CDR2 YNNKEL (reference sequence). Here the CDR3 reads CASSQFITGRTDGYTF. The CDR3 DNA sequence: TGTGCCAGCAGCCAATTCATCACGGGGAGAACGGATGGCTACACCTTC.

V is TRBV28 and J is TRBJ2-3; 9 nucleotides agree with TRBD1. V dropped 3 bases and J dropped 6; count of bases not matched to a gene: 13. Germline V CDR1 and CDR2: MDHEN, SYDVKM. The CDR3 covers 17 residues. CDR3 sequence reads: CASSLSGTGIFTDTQYF. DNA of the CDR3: TGTGCCAGCAGTTTGTCCGGGACAGGGATATTCACGGATACGCAGTATTTT.

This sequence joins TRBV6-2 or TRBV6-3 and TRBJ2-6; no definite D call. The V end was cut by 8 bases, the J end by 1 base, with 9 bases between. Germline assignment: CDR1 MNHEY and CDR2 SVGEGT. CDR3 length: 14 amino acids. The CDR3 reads CASLIDSGANVLTF. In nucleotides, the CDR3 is TGTGCCAGCCTTATAGATTCTGGGGCCAACGTCCTGACTTTC.

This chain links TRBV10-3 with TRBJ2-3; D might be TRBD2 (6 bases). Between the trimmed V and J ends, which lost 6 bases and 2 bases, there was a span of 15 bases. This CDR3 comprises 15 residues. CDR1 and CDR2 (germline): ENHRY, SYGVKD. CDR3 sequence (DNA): TGTGCCATCAGCCCGACGGGGGTCCCCACAGATACGCAGTATTTT. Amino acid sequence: CAISPTGVPTDTQYF.

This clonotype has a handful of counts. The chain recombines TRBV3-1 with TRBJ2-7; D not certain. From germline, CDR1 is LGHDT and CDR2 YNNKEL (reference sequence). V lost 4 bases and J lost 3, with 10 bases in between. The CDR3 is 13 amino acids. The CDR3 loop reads CASSPNRVYEQYF. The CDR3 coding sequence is TGTGCCAGCAGCCCCAATAGGGTCTACGAGCAGTACTTC.

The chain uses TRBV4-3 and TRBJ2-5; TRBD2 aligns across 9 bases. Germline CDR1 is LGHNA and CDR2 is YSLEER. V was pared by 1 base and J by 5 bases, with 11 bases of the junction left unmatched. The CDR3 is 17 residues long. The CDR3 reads CASSQGSGLAGRETQYF. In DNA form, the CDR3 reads TGCGCCAGCAGCCAAGGTTCCGGGCTAGCGGGGAGGGAGACCCAGTACTTC.

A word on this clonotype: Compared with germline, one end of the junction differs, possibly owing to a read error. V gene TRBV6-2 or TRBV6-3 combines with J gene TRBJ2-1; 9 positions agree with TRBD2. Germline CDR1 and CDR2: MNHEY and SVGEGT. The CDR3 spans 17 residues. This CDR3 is CASGLSGGPAVYDEQFF. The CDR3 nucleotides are TGTGCCAGCGGGCTAAGCGGGGGGCCCGCCGTCTACGATGAGCAGTTCTTC.

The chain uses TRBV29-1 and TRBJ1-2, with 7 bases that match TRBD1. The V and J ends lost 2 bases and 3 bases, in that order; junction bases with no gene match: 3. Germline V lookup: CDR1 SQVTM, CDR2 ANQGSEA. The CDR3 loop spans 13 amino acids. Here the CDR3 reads CSVERGLDYGYTF. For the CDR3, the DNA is TGCAGCGTTGAAAGGGGGCTGGACTATGGCTACACCTTC.

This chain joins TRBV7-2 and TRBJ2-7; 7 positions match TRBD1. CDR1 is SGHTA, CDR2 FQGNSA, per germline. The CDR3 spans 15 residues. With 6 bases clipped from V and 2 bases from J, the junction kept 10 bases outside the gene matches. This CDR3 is CASSLYTGVTYEQYF. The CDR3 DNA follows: TGTGCCAGCAGTCTATACACAGGGGTCACCTACGAGCAGTACTTC.